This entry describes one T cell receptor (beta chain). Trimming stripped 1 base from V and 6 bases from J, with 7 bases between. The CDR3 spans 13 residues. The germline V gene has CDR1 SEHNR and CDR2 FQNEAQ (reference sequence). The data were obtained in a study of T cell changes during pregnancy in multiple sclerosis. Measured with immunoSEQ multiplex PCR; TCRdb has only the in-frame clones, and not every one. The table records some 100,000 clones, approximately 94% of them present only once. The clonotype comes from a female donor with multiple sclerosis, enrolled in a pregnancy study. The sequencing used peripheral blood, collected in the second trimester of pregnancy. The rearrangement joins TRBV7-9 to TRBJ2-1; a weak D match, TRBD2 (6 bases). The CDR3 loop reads CASSLVGGNEQFF. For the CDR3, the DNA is TGTGCCAGCAGCTTAGTGGGGGGCAATGAGCAGTTCTTC. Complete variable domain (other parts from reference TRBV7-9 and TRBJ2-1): DTGVSQNPRHKITKRGQNVTFRCDPISEHNRLYWYRQTLGQGPEFLTYFQNEAQLEKSRLLSDRFSAERPKGSFSTLEIQRTEQGDSAMYLCASSLVGGNEQFFGPGTRLTVL.